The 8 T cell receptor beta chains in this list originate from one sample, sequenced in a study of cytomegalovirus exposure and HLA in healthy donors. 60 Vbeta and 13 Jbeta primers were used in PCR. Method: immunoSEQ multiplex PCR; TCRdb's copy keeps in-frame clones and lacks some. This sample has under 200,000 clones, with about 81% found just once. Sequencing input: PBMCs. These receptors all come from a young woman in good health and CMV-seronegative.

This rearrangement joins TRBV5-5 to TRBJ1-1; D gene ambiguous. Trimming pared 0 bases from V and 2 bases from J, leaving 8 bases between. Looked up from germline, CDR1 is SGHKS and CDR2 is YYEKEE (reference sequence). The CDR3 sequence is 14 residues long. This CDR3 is CASSLGQVNTEAFF. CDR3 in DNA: TGTGCCAGCAGCTTGGGGCAGGTTAACACTGAAGCTTTCTTT. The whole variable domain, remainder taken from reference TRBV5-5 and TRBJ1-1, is DAGVTQSPTHLIKTRGQQVTLRCSPISGHKSVSWYQQVLGQGPQFIFQYYEKEERGRGNFPDRFSARQFPNYSSELNVNALLLGDSALYLCASSLGQVNTEAFFGQGTRLTVV.

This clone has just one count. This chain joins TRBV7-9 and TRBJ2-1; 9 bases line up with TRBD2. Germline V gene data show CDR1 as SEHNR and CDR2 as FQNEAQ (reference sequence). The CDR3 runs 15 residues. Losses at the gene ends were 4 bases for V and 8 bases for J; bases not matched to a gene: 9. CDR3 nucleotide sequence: TGTGCCAGCAGCTCGGTGCGGGGGGGATTCGATGAGCAGTTCTTC. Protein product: CASSSVRGGFDEQFF.

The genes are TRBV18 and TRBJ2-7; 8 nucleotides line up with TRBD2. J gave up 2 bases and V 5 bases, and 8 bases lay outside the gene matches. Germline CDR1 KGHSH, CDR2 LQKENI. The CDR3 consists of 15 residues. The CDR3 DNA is TGTGCCAGCTCATCGCTCAGCGGGGGCGCCTACGAGCAGTACTTC. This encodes CASSSLSGGAYEQYF. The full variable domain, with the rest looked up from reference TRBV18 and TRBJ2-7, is NAGVMQNPRHLVRRRGQEARLRCSPMKGHSHVYWYRQLPEEGLKFMVYLQKENIIDESGMPKERFSAEFPKEGPSILRIQQVVRGDSAAYFCASSSLSGGAYEQYFGPGTRLTVT.

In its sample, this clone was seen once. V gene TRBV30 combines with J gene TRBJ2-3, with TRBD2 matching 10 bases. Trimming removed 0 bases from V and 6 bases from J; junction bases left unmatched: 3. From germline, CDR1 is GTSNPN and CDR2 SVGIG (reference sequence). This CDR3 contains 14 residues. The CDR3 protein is CAWSVQAGGDTQYF. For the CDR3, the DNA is TGTGCCTGGAGTGTACAAGCGGGAGGGGATACGCAGTATTTT.

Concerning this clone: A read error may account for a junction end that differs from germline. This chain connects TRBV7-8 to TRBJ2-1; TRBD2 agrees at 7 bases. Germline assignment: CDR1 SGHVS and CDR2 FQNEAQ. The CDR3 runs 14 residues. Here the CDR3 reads CASSKQRDYNEQFF. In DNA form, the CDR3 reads TGTGCCAGCAGCAAACAGCGGGATTACAACGAGCAGTTCTTC.

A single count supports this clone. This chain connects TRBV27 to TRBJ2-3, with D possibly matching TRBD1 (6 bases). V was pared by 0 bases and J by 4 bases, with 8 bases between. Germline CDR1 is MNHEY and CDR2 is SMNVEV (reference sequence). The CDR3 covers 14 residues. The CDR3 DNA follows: TGTGCCAGCAGTTTATCGACAGGTCCAGATACGCAGTATTTT. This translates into CASSLSTGPDTQYF.

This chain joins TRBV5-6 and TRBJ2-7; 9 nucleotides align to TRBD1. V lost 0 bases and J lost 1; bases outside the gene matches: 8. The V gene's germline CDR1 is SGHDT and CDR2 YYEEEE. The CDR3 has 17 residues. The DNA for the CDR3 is TGTGCCAGCAGCTTGGGACCCGGGACAGGGAATTCCTACGAGCAGTACTTC. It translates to CASSLGPGTGNSYEQYF. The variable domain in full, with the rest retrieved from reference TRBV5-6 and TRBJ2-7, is DAGVTQSPTHLIKTRGQQVTLRCSPKSGHDTVSWYQQALGQGPQFIFQYYEEEERQRGNFPDRFSGHQFPNYSSELNVNALLLGDSALYLCASSLGPGTGNSYEQYFGPGTRLTVT.

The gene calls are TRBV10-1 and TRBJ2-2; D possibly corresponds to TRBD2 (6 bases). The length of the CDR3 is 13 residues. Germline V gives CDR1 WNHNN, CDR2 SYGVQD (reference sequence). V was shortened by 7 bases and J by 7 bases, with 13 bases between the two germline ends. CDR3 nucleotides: TGCGCCAGCACTGGGACGCGGGGCGGGGAGCTGTTTTTT. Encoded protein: CASTGTRGGELFF.